This TCR beta chain was obtained from a study of early T cells in non-severe SARS-CoV-2 infection. On the study more broadly: The chains were unpaired, and the sequenced material was bulk RNA from unsorted whole blood. Study-wide results and caveats: VDJdb matching favored anti-spike CD8 responses, missing private and CD4 specificities.

Researchers attached unique molecular identifiers to individual cDNA molecules. TCRdb ran MiXCR on the 5' RACE reads and lists one entry per CDR3 protein. The profile shows about 100,000 distinct CDR3 sequences, around 10% of them singletons. Many counts were recorded for this clonotype. Its target is unknown. The sequence derives from an adult who was a healthcare worker with PCR-confirmed SARS-CoV-2 infection or an uninfected control (not recorded which). The source material was whole blood.

The DNA of the CDR3 is TGTGCCAGCAGCAGACTGGGACAGCTTGGCTCTGAAGCTTTCTTT. Its translation: CASSRLGQLGSEAFF. This rearrangement joins TRBV5-5 to TRBJ1-1; TRBD1 matches at 7 bases. Germline assignment: CDR1 SGHKS and CDR2 YYEKEE (reference sequence). This CDR3 is built from 15 residues. Losses at the gene ends were 4 bases for V and 6 bases for J; bases not matched to a gene: 12.